Shown below are 23 T cell receptor beta chains from a single sample sequenced in a study of neurological immune-mediated disorders. A single record per CDR3 protein comes from TCRdb applying MiXCR to the 5' RACE reads. The table shows 100,000 to 150,000 distinct CDR3 sequences, with about 3.4% occurring only once. Sequenced input: PBMCs. The receptors derive from a woman in her thirties with multiple sclerosis.

This clonotype was counted ten times or more. V gene TRBV20-1 combines with J gene TRBJ1-2; D not certain. Germline V CDR1 and CDR2: DFQATT, SNEGSKA (reference sequence). V was pared by 1 base and J by 5 bases, with 20 bases between. CDR3 length: 16 residues. For the CDR3, the DNA is TGCAGTGCTAGAGCCCAAATCCCCTCCCCCCTTTATGGCTACACCTTC. Translated: CSARAQIPSPLYGYTF.

In its sample, this clonotype was seen many times. The J gene is TRBJ2-5, the V gene TRBV4-1; the match to TRBD1 covers 10 bases. The CDR3 is 16 residues long. Unmatched junction bases numbered 6, after V lost 0 bases and J lost 5 bases. The V gene's germline CDR1 is MGHRA and CDR2 YSYEKL. This chain's CDR3 is CASSQERQGARETQYF. CDR3 bases: TGCGCCAGCAGCCAAGAGAGACAGGGGGCGCGGGAGACCCAGTACTTC.

This clonotype has a count of ten or more. The chain combines TRBV20-1 with TRBJ2-7, with 10 bases fitting TRBD2. Germline-derived CDR1 and CDR2 are DFQATT and SNEGSKA (reference sequence). The CDR3 loop spans 14 amino acids. The ends lost 7 bases at V and 1 base at J; junction bases unmatched: 7. The CDR3, as DNA: TGCAGTGTACTAGCGGGACCAGGATCCTACGAGCAGTACTTC. Protein sequence: CSVLAGPGSYEQYF.

Comment on this clonotype: A read error may be the cause here, since a much bigger clone is one base away. The chain carries TRBV12-3 or TRBV12-4 and TRBJ2-2, with 8 bases lining up with TRBD2. The CDR3 consists of 15 residues. Unmatched junction bases numbered 10, after V lost 6 bases and J lost 7 bases. CDR3 residues: CASRPQGLVLGELFF. The CDR3 DNA follows: TGTGCCAGCAGACCACAGGGACTAGTGCTCGGGGAGCTGTTTTTT.

Many counts were recorded for this clonotype. V is TRBV20-1 and J is TRBJ1-6; 7 nucleotides align to TRBD1. Germline V gene data show CDR1 as DFQATT and CDR2 as SNEGSKA (reference sequence). This CDR3 is 14 amino acids long. V shed 1 base and J 10 bases; nucleotides not matched to a gene: 7. The CDR3 DNA is TGCAGTGCTAGAGTGGGACAGTCACGCTCACCCCTCCACTTT. Translating it yields CSARVGQSRSPLHF.

This clonotype was recorded at least ten times. V is TRBV20-1 and J is TRBJ1-1; D uncertain. The CDR3 totals 12 residues. Trimming pared 1 base from V and 0 bases from J, leaving 3 bases between. Germline assignment: CDR1 DFQATT and CDR2 SNEGSKA (reference sequence). For the CDR3, the DNA is TGCAGTGCTAGAGTGTTGAACACTGAAGCTTTCTTT. It yields the protein CSARVLNTEAFF.

This clonotype was recorded at least ten times. This rearrangement joins TRBV7-2 to TRBJ1-1, with 7 bases aligning to TRBD1. V shed 8 bases, J shed 1 base, and the junction held 4 bases outside the gene matches. This CDR3 contains 13 residues. CDR1 is SGHTA, CDR2 FQGNSA, per germline. CDR3 region: CASGWDRNTEAFF. As DNA, the CDR3 is TGTGCCAGCGGGTGGGACAGGAACACTGAAGCTTTCTTT.

The gene calls are TRBV6-1 and TRBJ1-1; D gene ambiguous. There are 12 residues in the CDR3. CDR1 is MNHNS, CDR2 SASEGT, per germline. Trimming cost V 4 bases and J 6 bases, with 9 bases left between them. The CDR3 sequence: CASSVDISEAFF. In DNA form, the CDR3 reads TGTGCCAGCAGTGTCGACATTTCTGAAGCTTTCTTT.

This clonotype came up many times. The V call is TRBV4-1, the J call TRBJ1-5; D remains unclear. CDR3 length: 15 amino acids. CDR1 is MGHRA and CDR2 is YSYEKL in the germline V gene. V lost 0 bases to trimming and J lost 0 bases, with 6 bases between them. CDR3 in amino acids: CASSQDRISNQPQHF. The CDR3 DNA sequence: TGCGCCAGCAGCCAAGACAGGATTAGCAATCAGCCCCAGCATTTT.

This clonotype appeared many times. The rearrangement uses TRBV20-1 and TRBJ2-1, with TRBD2 identical over 9 bases. The germline V gene encodes CDR1 DFQATT and CDR2 SNEGSKA (reference sequence). The CDR3 spans 13 residues. The V gene end was trimmed by 5 bases and the J gene end by 6 bases; junction bases not matched to a gene: 5. This chain's CDR3 is CSAPGTSTNEQFF. The CDR3 nucleotides read TGCAGTGCTCCCGGGACTAGCACCAATGAGCAGTTCTTC.

This clonotype was counted ten times or more. This CDR3 reads CASSHTRGRANSPLHF. CDR3 bases: TGTGCCAGCAGCCATACACGGGGCAGGGCCAATTCACCCCTCCACTTT. The chain links TRBV11-2 to TRBJ1-6; D may be TRBD1 (5 bases). The CDR3 is 16 residues long. Trimming left V 5 bases short and J 7 bases short, with 18 bases between. Germline CDR1 SGHAT, CDR2 FQNNGV.

This clonotype has at least ten counts. This chain links TRBV6-5 with TRBJ2-2; D gene ambiguous. V was cut by 0 bases and J by 8 bases, with 7 bases left in between. Germline V gene data show CDR1 as MNHEY and CDR2 as SVGAGI. The length of the CDR3 is 13 residues. The CDR3 DNA reads TGTGCCAGCAGTTACTCGGGGAAAGGGGAGCTGTTTTTT. This codes for CASSYSGKGELFF.

This clonotype occurred many times. V and J are TRBV3-1 and TRBJ1-2; D is undetermined. Trimming pared 4 bases from V and 0 bases from J, leaving 12 bases between. The CDR3 consists of 15 residues. CDR1 is LGHDT and CDR2 is YNNKEL in the germline V gene (reference sequence). CDR3 residues: CASSRGKGANYGYTF. The CDR3 DNA reads TGTGCCAGCAGCCGAGGGAAGGGAGCTAACTATGGCTACACCTTC.

In its sample, this clonotype was seen many times. The chain combines TRBV20-1 with TRBJ2-1; perhaps TRBD2 as D (6 bases). CDR1 and CDR2 (germline): DFQATT, SNEGSKA (reference sequence). Between the trimmed V and J ends, which lost 0 bases and 3 bases, there was a span of 12 bases. The CDR3 sequence is 15 residues long. CDR3 region: CSARDARRGYNEQFF. For the CDR3, the DNA is TGCAGTGCTAGAGACGCCAGGAGGGGCTACAATGAGCAGTTCTTC.

The chain couples TRBV9 to TRBJ2-7; 7 bases match TRBD1. The CDR3 is 17 residues long. V lost 4 bases, J lost 1 base, and 14 bases stayed unmatched. Looked up from germline, CDR1 is SGDLS and CDR2 is YYNGEE. The CDR3 bases are TGTGCCAGCAGCCCCCAGGGGGTCCTTGGATTTTCCTACGAGCAGTACTTC. Its translation: CASSPQGVLGFSYEQYF.

At least ten counts were recorded for this clonotype. The rearrangement links TRBV10-3 to TRBJ1-3; no clear D gene. Trimming pared 3 bases from V and 4 bases from J, leaving 4 bases between. CDR3 size: 12 residues. Germline V gene lookup returns CDR1 ENHRY and CDR2 SYGVKD. CDR3 nucleotide sequence: TGTGCCATCAGTGAAAGGGGAAACACCATATATTTT. It encodes CAISERGNTIYF.

This clonotype was recorded at least ten times. The chain joins TRBV7-2 to TRBJ2-1; tentative D call: TRBD1 (6 bases). This CDR3 is 12 amino acids long. The V gene lost 3 bases and the J gene lost 10 bases, with 10 bases spanning the gap. CDR1 is SGHTA and CDR2 is FQGNSA in the germline V gene. The CDR3 region is CASSLGAWEQFF. The CDR3 bases are TGTGCCAGCAGCTTGGGGGCATGGGAGCAGTTCTTC.

In this sample, this clonotype turned up many times. The V gene is TRBV12-3 or TRBV12-4, the J gene TRBJ1-1, with a possible D match to TRBD1 (6 bases). V was shortened by 9 bases and J by 0 bases, with 11 bases between the two germline ends. The CDR3 loop spans 13 amino acids. The CDR3 loop is CASATGLNTEAFF. Here the CDR3 DNA reads TGTGCCAGTGCGACAGGCTTGAACACTGAAGCTTTCTTT.

Comment on this clonotype: This may arise from a read error, as a much more abundant clone is one base away. This rearrangement joins TRBV9 to TRBJ1-3; the D is unclear. Germline values: CDR1 SGDLS, CDR2 YYNGEE. The CDR3 is 11 amino acids. In DNA, the CDR3 is TGTGCCAGCAGGGGTGGAAAAACCATATATTTT. It specifies CASRGGKTIYF.

This clonotype was seen at least ten times. The chain employs TRBV5-6 and TRBJ2-5; 8 positions match TRBD1. V trimming: 0 bases; J trimming: 5 bases; junction bases outside the gene matches: 12. The CDR3 contains 17 residues. Germline CDR1 reads SGHDT; CDR2 reads YYEEEE. The CDR3 sequence: CASSLEEGRRGLETQYF. CDR3 DNA: TGTGCCAGCAGCTTGGAAGAAGGCCGCAGGGGGCTGGAGACCCAGTACTTC.

At least ten counts were recorded for this clonotype. This chain links TRBV12-3 or TRBV12-4 with TRBJ2-2; the D is unclear. The V end was cut by 3 bases, the J end by 2 bases, with 4 bases between. The CDR3 is 13 amino acids. Here the CDR3 DNA reads TGTGCCAGCAGTTTGAGTAACACCGGGGAGCTGTTTTTT. Translating gives CASSLSNTGELFF.

The chain carries TRBV20-1 and TRBJ1-5, with 8 bases that match TRBD1. With 4 bases clipped from V and 5 bases from J, the junction kept 10 bases outside the gene matches. Germline CDR1 DFQATT, CDR2 SNEGSKA (reference sequence). The CDR3 is 15 residues long. The CDR3 DNA reads as TGCAGTGCTAAAGGACAGGGAGGATGGGATCAGCCCCAGCATTTT. It yields the protein CSAKGQGGWDQPQHF.

This clonotype was counted many times. The V call is TRBV12-3 or TRBV12-4, the J call TRBJ1-3; TRBD1 matches 7 bases. The CDR3 extends over 14 amino acids. V dropped 3 bases and J dropped 4; count of bases not matched to a gene: 3. In nucleotides, the CDR3 is TGTGCCAGCAGTTTCCCGGGACAGGGAAACACCATATATTTT. The encoded protein is CASSFPGQGNTIYF.